The clone carrying this T cell receptor beta chain was counted at least ten times. Its target is unknown. This sample stems from a study of human T cells and chemical hapten exposure. Overall study results and limits: Versus controls, expanded TCRs had significantly more large CDR3 similarity clusters.

Described time point: patch test 1, 2 weeks after DPC sensitization. The treatment here: therapeutic diphenylcyclopropenone sensitization with weekly scalp DPC. The CDR3 has 14 residues. The germline V gene encodes CDR1 SQVTM and CDR2 ANQGSEA. V lost 6 bases to trimming and J lost 2 bases, with 17 bases between them. The study used a library that attached unique molecular identifiers to individual cDNA molecules. TCRdb reprocessed the RACE reads via MiXCR and lists one record per CDR3 protein. The sample lists tens of thousands of distinct CDR3 sequences, about 10% occurring once. The sample consisted of whole blood, taken in connection with sensitization to the hapten diphenylcyclopropenone (DPC). The chain joins TRBV29-1 to TRBJ2-7; TRBD2 might be the D (6 bases). The TCR sequence derives from a woman in her 50s with alopecia areata. Some clones in this sample may be carry-over from other donors' samples. The CDR3 DNA sequence: TGCAGCGTAAGGGGTGGCGGGAACACCTACGAGCAGTACTTC. Its protein is CSVRGGGNTYEQYF.